This T cell receptor beta chain came from a study of blood T cell repertoires in COVID-19. Looking at the study overall: Samples came from the United States, Italy and Spain, spanning acute and convalescent COVID-19. T cells, B-cell-depleted T cells, or PBMCs provided the cDNA or gDNA that served as material.

Per the study methods: Estimates of nucleated cell counts were drawn from the amplification of reference gene primers. Data came from immunoSEQ multiplex PCR; TCRdb stores just in-frame clones and leaves some out. V and J calls and clone size are as listed in that table; D and trimming were resolved from the DNA. The sample has about 240,000 clones; around nine tenths are singletons. The CDR3 contains 17 residues. The rearrangement joins TRBV21-1 to TRBJ1-1. TRBV21-1 is labeled a pseudogene. Sequencing was done on a sample of peripheral blood. This receptor was obtained from a woman in her 70s with active or convalescent COVID-19. CDR3 region: CATRPRKPIHRVGEAFF. In nucleotides, the CDR3 is TGTGCCACTCGCCCAAGGAAACCGATACATCGGGTCGGTGAAGCTTTCTTT.